This TCR beta chain was recovered during a study of T cell responses to AZD1222 COVID-19 vaccine. The data were produced by immunoSEQ multiplex PCR, yet TCRdb's version contains in-frame clones alone and is incomplete. This table holds over 150,000 clones, over 85% found once. Germline V lookup: CDR1 SGHRS, CDR2 YFSETQ. The CDR3 runs 15 residues. V was pared by 4 bases and J by 7 bases, with 13 bases of the junction left unmatched. The TCR comes from an adult who received the MenACWY meningococcal vaccine as a control. The sequencing here drew on peripheral blood, taken 28 days after the second dose of the MenACWY control vaccine. The V gene is TRBV5-1, the J gene TRBJ1-2; the match to TRBD1 covers 7 bases. In DNA, the CDR3 is TGCGCCAGCAGCACAAAAATCGACAGGGCAGGTGGCTACACCTTC. Translation: CASSTKIDRAGGYTF.